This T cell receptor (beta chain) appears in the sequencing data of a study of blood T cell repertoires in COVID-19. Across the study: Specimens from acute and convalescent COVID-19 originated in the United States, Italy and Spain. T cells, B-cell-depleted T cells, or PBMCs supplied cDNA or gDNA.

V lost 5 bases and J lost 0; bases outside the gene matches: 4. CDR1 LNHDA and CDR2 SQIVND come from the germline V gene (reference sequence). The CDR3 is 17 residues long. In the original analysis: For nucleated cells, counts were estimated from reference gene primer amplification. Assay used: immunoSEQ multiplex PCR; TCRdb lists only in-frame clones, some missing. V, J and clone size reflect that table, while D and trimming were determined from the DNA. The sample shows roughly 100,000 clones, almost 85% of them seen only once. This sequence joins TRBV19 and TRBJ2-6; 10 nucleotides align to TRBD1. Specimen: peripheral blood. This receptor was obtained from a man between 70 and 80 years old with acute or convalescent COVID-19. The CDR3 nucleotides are TGTGCCAGTAGTTCCGGGACAGGGGACTCTGGGGCCAACGTCCTGACTTTC. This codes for CASSSGTGDSGANVLTF.